The 12 T cell receptor beta chains presented below share a single source sample, sequenced in a study of T-cell reconstitution after alpha-beta-depleted transplantation in children. Preparation of the TCRbeta library used unique molecular identifiers. TCRdb fed the PCR reads into MiXCR, producing one record per CDR3 protein. The sample has about 78,000 distinct CDR3 sequences; roughly 15% are singletons. Here the sequenced sample was PBMCs, mostly from graft donor cells, taken 180 days after TCRalphabeta/CD19-depleted stem cell transplant. Source of these receptors: a male patient aged 2-15 years who had a stem cell transplant for acute lymphoblastic leukemia, so the T cells may come from the graft donor.

This chain connects TRBV3-1 to TRBJ2-1, with 8 nucleotides matching TRBD1. V shed 7 bases and J 7 bases; nucleotides not matched to a gene: 9. Looked up from germline, CDR1 is LGHDT and CDR2 is YNNKEL (reference sequence). The CDR3 contains 14 residues. In nucleotides, the CDR3 is TGTGCCAGCAAGCGGCAGGGGGCGCGGAATGAGCAGTTCTTC. Protein: CASKRQGARNEQFF.

This clonotype was counted between two and nine times. This chain uses TRBV9 with TRBJ2-3; D not resolved. V was cut by 0 bases and J by 6 bases, with 11 bases left in between. CDR1 is SGDLS, CDR2 YYNGEE, per germline. There are 14 residues in the CDR3. The CDR3: CASSVVDARDTQYF. CDR3 nucleotide sequence: TGTGCCAGCAGCGTAGTAGATGCGAGGGATACGCAGTATTTT.

At least ten counts were recorded for this clonotype. The CDR3 DNA follows: TGTGCCAGCAGCTTAGCCCAGGGGAGCACTGAAGCTTTCTTT. Its translation is CASSLAQGSTEAFF. This rearrangement joins TRBV7-2 to TRBJ1-1, with a possible D match to TRBD1 (6 bases). Germline CDR1 and CDR2: SGHTA and FQGNSA. The CDR3 loop spans 14 amino acids. Trimming took off 0 bases at V and 4 bases at J, with 9 bases between the two ends.

To note about this clonotype: Without the conserved terminal phenylalanine or tryptophan, this CDR3 likely stems from a read error. The genes are TRBV6-1 and TRBJ2-1, with D possibly being TRBD1 or TRBD2 (5 bases each). Trimming took 6 bases from V and 7 from J, leaving 10 bases between them. The CDR3 covers 12 residues. Germline CDR1 is MNHNS and CDR2 is SASEGT. CDR3 loop: CASSAWGNEQFS. The CDR3 nucleotides are TGTGCCAGCAGCGCTTGGGGGAATGAGCAGTTCTCC.

This clonotype was observed a handful of times. The chain has TRBV6-1 and TRBJ1-5, with a tentative D call TRBD1 (6 bases). The CDR3 runs to 16 residues. The V gene lost 6 bases and the J gene lost 4 bases, with 19 bases spanning the gap. The V gene's germline CDR1 is MNHNS and CDR2 SASEGT. The CDR3: CASSSRGGRGNQPQHF. In nucleotides, the CDR3 is TGTGCCAGCAGCTCCCGGGGGGGGCGAGGAAATCAGCCCCAGCATTTT.

The chain is built from TRBV20-1 and TRBJ2-7, with 13 bases aligning to TRBD2. This CDR3 is 16 amino acids long. V was clipped by 0 bases and J by 7 bases; unmatched bases: 9. Germline CDR1 is DFQATT and CDR2 is SNEGSKA (reference sequence). The CDR3 loop reads CSARDGGLAGVGEQYF. In DNA, the CDR3 is TGCAGTGCTAGAGATGGAGGACTAGCGGGAGTGGGTGAGCAGTACTTC.

This clonotype was observed a few times. V and J are TRBV12-3 or TRBV12-4 and TRBJ1-2; D ambiguous. There are 14 residues in the CDR3. The V gene lost 6 bases and the J gene lost 6 bases, with 17 bases spanning the gap. CDR3 amino acids: CASSLSPPVDGYTF. For the CDR3, the DNA is TGTGCCAGCAGCCTTTCCCCCCCGGTGGATGGCTACACCTTC.

This clonotype was detected many times. V gene TRBV20-1 combines with J gene TRBJ1-1; tentatively, D is TRBD1 (6 bases). The CDR3 runs 15 residues. Per germline, CDR1 DFQATT and CDR2 SNEGSKA (reference sequence). Between the trimmed V and J ends, which lost 3 bases and 4 bases, there was a span of 18 bases. The CDR3 here is CSARGQGTRITEAFF. CDR3 sequence (DNA): TGCAGTGCTAGGGGACAAGGAACAAGGATCACTGAAGCTTTCTTT.

The rearrangement links TRBV5-1 to TRBJ2-4; no clear D. V was clipped by 0 bases and J by 8 bases, with 9 bases between them. This CDR3 has 13 residues. CDR1 and CDR2 from the germline V gene are SGHRS and YFSETQ. CDR3 sequence: CASSLVGRDIQYF. The CDR3 coding sequence is TGCGCCAGCAGCTTGGTGGGCAGAGACATTCAGTACTTC.

V usage is TRBV7-2 and J usage is TRBJ2-4; 8 nucleotides line up with TRBD1. Germline-derived CDR1 and CDR2 are SGHTA and FQGNSA. J lost 0 bases, V lost 8 bases, and 9 bases had no gene match. The length of the CDR3 is 16 residues. This CDR3 reads CASGRGTGLAKNIQYF. In DNA, the CDR3 is TGTGCCAGCGGAAGAGGGACAGGTCTAGCCAAAAACATTCAGTACTTC.

This clonotype was recorded at least ten times. This rearrangement joins TRBV7-6 to TRBJ1-1; D remains ambiguous. CDR1 is SGHVS and CDR2 is FNYEAQ in the germline V gene. The CDR3 covers 13 residues. V gave up 5 bases and J gave up 4 bases, with 11 bases separating them. CDR3 in amino acids: CASSRRWGTEAFF. The CDR3 nucleotides read TGTGCCAGCAGCCGTAGGTGGGGCACTGAAGCTTTCTTT.

This clonotype was recorded a few times. The chain joins TRBV7-9 to TRBJ2-1, with D tentatively TRBD1 or TRBD2 (5 bases each). V dropped 3 bases and J dropped 8 bases, with 23 bases sitting between them. Germline V gene data show CDR1 as SEHNR and CDR2 as FQNEAQ (reference sequence). The CDR3 is 17 amino acids. This CDR3 is CASSFPNGGDSRDEQFF. CDR3 DNA sequence: TGTGCCAGCAGCTTCCCCAATGGAGGAGACAGCCGCGATGAGCAGTTCTTC.